The rows below give T cell receptor beta chains drawn from one sample of a study of T cells in Graves' hyperthyroidism and ophthalmopathy. MiXCR, run by TCRdb on the multiplex PCR reads, gives a single entry per CDR3 protein. Of a few hundred thousand distinct CDR3 sequences in the sample, 15% to 17% are singletons; the top ten hold about 7%. Specimen: blood. The receptors here all came from a woman in her thirties with Graves' hyperthyroidism. Both conserved end residues are part of each CDR3. Each record gives: D gene, V gene, J gene, clone size, CDR3 protein, CDR3 DNA. A D gene is named only where the DNA matches it firmly. Size values are once, few and many counts, or a class for expanded clones, and some rows have none.

.,TRBV12-3/TRBV12-4,TRBJ1-6,few,CASSLMATGNSPLHF,TGTGCCAGCAGTTTAATGGCAACGGGGAATTCACCCCTCCACTTT
.,TRBV7-2,TRBJ2-3,many,CASSFPSTDTQYF,TGTGCCAGCAGCTTCCCCTCCACAGATACGCAGTATTTT
.,TRBV6-1,TRBJ2-1,many,CASSEVQGGNEQFF,TGTGCCAGCAGTGAGGTTCAGGGGGGCAATGAGCAGTTCTTC
TRBD2,TRBV29-1,TRBJ2-7,many,CSVAWTSVYSYEQYF,TGCAGCGTTGCCTGGACTAGCGTTTACTCCTACGAGCAGTACTTC
TRBD2,TRBV5-1,TRBJ2-1,many,CASSLRGLAPDEQFF,TGCGCCAGCAGCTTGAGGGGACTAGCCCCCGATGAGCAGTTCTTC
.,TRBV2,TRBJ1-5,many,CASSEAVQNQPQHF,TGTGCCAGCAGTGAAGCGGTCCAAAATCAGCCCCAGCATTTT
.,TRBV7-2,TRBJ1-2,many,CASSGFDYGYTF,TGTGCCAGCAGCGGATTTGACTATGGCTACACCTTC
TRBD2,TRBV27,TRBJ2-1,many,CASAPAGGPSDEQFF,TGTGCCAGCGCGCCAGCGGGAGGGCCCTCCGATGAGCAGTTCTTC
.,TRBV19,TRBJ1-5,.,CASSIEGARQPQHF,TGTGCCAGTAGTATAGAGGGGGCGCGGCAGCCCCAGCATTTT
.,TRBV12-3/TRBV12-4,TRBJ1-1,many,CASSPERPDNTEAFF,TGTGCCAGCAGTCCCGAAAGACCGGACAACACTGAAGCTTTCTTT
.,TRBV5-1,TRBJ2-3,many,CASGPGSGHTDTQYF,TGCGCCAGCGGCCCAGGGAGCGGTCACACAGATACGCAGTATTTT
.,TRBV19,TRBJ2-5,few,CASMRSGEVLETQYF,TGTGCCAGTATGCGGTCGGGAGAGGTTTTAGAGACCCAGTACTTC
TRBD2,TRBV20-1,TRBJ2-3,.,CSAKLAGGADTQYF,TGCAGTGCCAAATTAGCGGGAGGGGCAGATACGCAGTATTTT
TRBD2,TRBV28,TRBJ2-7,.,CASTLGQGHAGGPKIYSYEQYF,TGTGCCAGCACCCTCGGTCAGGGGCACGCGGGAGGGCCAAAGATTTACTCCTACGAGCAGTACTTC
.,TRBV5-1,TRBJ2-7,many,CASSIGGPPPPEQYF,TGCGCCAGCAGCATAGGGGGGCCCCCTCCACCCGAGCAGTACTTC
TRBD1,TRBV6-2/TRBV6-3,TRBJ1-2,few,CASSYSRQGNGYTF,TGTGCCAGCAGTTACTCGAGACAGGGGAACGGCTACACCTTC
.,TRBV28,TRBJ2-7,many,CASSSLGSTYEQYF,TGTGCCAGCAGTTCCCTTGGCAGTACCTACGAGCAGTACTTC
.,TRBV11-3,TRBJ2-1,many,CASSPRLGRYNEQFF,TGTGCCAGCAGCCCCCGACTAGGGCGGTACAATGAGCAGTTCTTC
TRBD2,TRBV20-1,TRBJ2-1,many,CSAGGLAGVDSSYNEQFF,TGCAGTGCTGGAGGACTAGCGGGTGTCGATAGCTCCTACAATGAGCAGTTCTTC
.,TRBV7-2,TRBJ2-7,many,CASSLAVRGQYF,TGTGCCAGCAGCTTAGCTGTCAGGGGGCAGTACTTC
TRBD2,TRBV7-6,TRBJ2-7,few,CASSLEVTSGRAPSRYEQYF,TGTGCCAGCAGCTTAGAGGTGACTAGCGGGAGGGCCCCATCACGGTACGAGCAGTACTTC
.,TRBV15,TRBJ1-3,many,CATSRELVSGNTIYF,TGTGCCACCAGCAGAGAGTTGGTTTCTGGAAACACCATATATTTT
.,TRBV20-1,TRBJ1-5,many,CSANMNHGDFSNQPQHF,TGCAGTGCAAATATGAACCACGGGGATTTTAGCAATCAGCCCCAGCATTTT
.,TRBV11-1,TRBJ2-2,.,CASSLRSGAGPGELFF,TGTGCCAGCAGCTTAAGGTCTGGGGCTGGCCCCGGGGAGCTGTTTTTT
TRBD1,TRBV7-8,TRBJ1-1,many,CASSFKTGGVATEAFF,TGTGCCAGCAGCTTTAAAACAGGGGGAGTTGCTACTGAAGCTTTCTTT
TRBD2,TRBV6-1,TRBJ2-1,few,CASNQRESNNEQFF,TGTGCCAGCAATCAGCGGGAATCCAACAATGAGCAGTTCTTC
.,TRBV29-1,TRBJ1-1,.,CSVEDIDLLGAFF,TGCAGCGTTGAAGATATAGATTTACTCGGAGCTTTCTTT
.,TRBV29-1,TRBJ2-2,.,CSVEGTNTGELFF,TGCAGCGTTGAGGGCACGAATACCGGGGAGCTGTTTTTT
TRBD1,TRBV5-1,TRBJ2-7,many,CASSLDRAGEQYF,TGCGCCAGCAGCTTAGACAGGGCTGGCGAGCAGTACTTC
TRBD2,TRBV24-1,TRBJ2-1,.,CATSDTTSGSWSEQFF,TGTGCCACCAGTGATACCACTAGCGGGAGTTGGAGTGAGCAGTTCTTC
.,TRBV2,TRBJ1-3,many,CASSEFRGSGNTIYF,TGTGCCAGCAGTGAATTCCGGGGGTCTGGAAACACCATATATTTT
.,TRBV7-9,TRBJ2-2,.,CASSLIGHTGTYTGELFF,TGTGCCAGCAGCCTCATCGGCCATACCGGGACTTACACCGGGGAGCTGTTTTTT
TRBD1,TRBV18,TRBJ1-4,.,CASSPDRDRGFQGLFF,TGTGCCAGCTCACCTGACCGGGACAGGGGATTCCAGGGACTGTTTTTT
TRBD1,TRBV18,TRBJ2-7,many,CASSPREDRVDEQYF,TGTGCCAGCTCACCAAGGGAGGACAGGGTAGACGAGCAGTACTTC
.,TRBV30,TRBJ2-2,many,CAWGTRTSNTGELFF,TGTGCCTGGGGGACACGGACCTCAAACACCGGGGAGCTGTTTTTT